A single sample gave rise to the 17 T cell receptor beta chains below, sequenced in a study of blood T cell repertoires in COVID-19. Profiled with immunoSEQ multiplex PCR; TCRdb holds only in-frame clones, not every one. There are 200,000 to 250,000 clones in the sample; around 89% occur only once, and 0.85% to 0.9% lies in the top ten. Sequencing was carried out using PBMCs or T cells enriched from blood (not recorded which). Every receptor here comes from a man aged 45-60 years who had been exposed to COVID-19.

The rearrangement links TRBV5-1 to TRBJ2-1; maybe TRBD1 (5 bases). Germline V lookup: CDR1 SGHRS, CDR2 YFSETQ. The CDR3 extends over 13 amino acids. Trimming took off 0 bases at V and 6 bases at J, with 7 bases between the two ends. Written as DNA, the CDR3 is TGCGCCAGCAGCTTGGGACAGAGCAATGAGCAGTTCTTC. Protein: CASSLGQSNEQFF. Full variable domain (missing parts from reference TRBV5-1 and TRBJ2-1): KAGVTQTPRYLIKTRGQQVTLSCSPISGHRSVSWYQQTPGQGLQFLFEYFSETQRNKGNFPGRFSGRQFSNSRSEMNVSTLELGDSALYLCASSLGQSNEQFFGPGTRLTVL.

This sequence joins TRBV28 and TRBJ2-2; no definite D call. Trimming stripped 3 bases from V and 7 bases from J, with 15 bases between. The CDR3 runs 15 residues. Germline V gene lookup returns CDR1 MDHEN and CDR2 SYDVKM. The CDR3 spells CASSFRFRRNGELFF. The CDR3 bases are TGTGCCAGCAGTTTTCGGTTCCGCAGGAACGGGGAGCTGTTTTTT.

This chain uses TRBV23-1 with TRBJ2-2; TRBD1 might be the D (6 bases). TRBV23-1 is an ORF; its function is uncertain. The CDR3 is made up of 19 amino acids. V gave up 0 bases and J gave up 6 bases, with 23 bases separating them. CDR3 coding DNA: TGCGCCAGCAGTCAATCAACCCACAGGGACACCCTGGTCCCCGGGGAGCTGTTTTTT. Its translation is CASSQSTHRDTLVPGELFF.

The chain combines TRBV28 with TRBJ1-3, with D maybe TRBD1 (6 bases). This CDR3 is 14 amino acids long. Germline V CDR1 and CDR2: MDHEN, SYDVKM. Between the trimmed V and J ends, which lost 6 bases and 0 bases, there was a span of 9 bases. As DNA, the CDR3 is TGTGCCAGCAGGGACAGTATCTCTGGAAACACCATATATTTT. The encoded protein is CASRDSISGNTIYF.

DNA for the CDR3: TGCGCCAGCAGCTTGGCCTTGGGGACAGGGACGAACACTGAAGCTTTCTTT. This codes for CASSLALGTGTNTEAFF. This chain uses TRBV5-1 with TRBJ1-1; 9 bases line up with TRBD1. Trimming at V came to 0 bases and at J to 1 base, leaving 7 bases not matched to a gene. Germline V gene data show CDR1 as SGHRS and CDR2 as YFSETQ. The CDR3 totals 17 residues.

CDR3 DNA sequence: TGTGCCAGCAGCCCGTTACTTGACACTGAAGCTTTCTTT. This translates into CASSPLLDTEAFF. The chain has TRBV16 and TRBJ1-1; no reliable D call. This CDR3 region has 13 residues. Trimming took off 4 bases at V and 3 bases at J, with 9 bases between the two ends. Germline V gene sequence: CDR1 KGHSY, CDR2 FQNENV.

This chain uses TRBV2 with TRBJ1-3; D is undetermined. Germline V gene lookup returns CDR1 SNHLY and CDR2 FYNNEI. The CDR3 covers 14 residues. The V end was cut by 8 bases, the J end by 0 bases, with 11 bases between. CDR3 loop: CASSAEISGNTIYF. The CDR3 nucleotides are TGTGCCAGCTCGGCGGAGATCTCTGGAAACACCATATATTTT.

The chain joins TRBV10-3 to TRBJ1-1, with unresolved D. Per the germline V gene, CDR1 is ENHRY and CDR2 is SYGVKD. The CDR3 has 14 residues. The germline V and J ends were trimmed by 6 bases and 0 bases, with 11 bases remaining between them. CDR3 loop: CAIRPTELNTEAFF. In nucleotides, the CDR3 is TGTGCCATCAGACCAACAGAGCTGAACACTGAAGCTTTCTTT.

The V gene is TRBV24-1, the J gene TRBJ1-5; tentative D call: TRBD1 (6 bases). Trimming removed 4 bases from V and 8 bases from J, with 20 bases in between. CDR1 and CDR2 (germline): KGHDR, SFDVKD. This CDR3 is built from 16 residues. This CDR3 reads CATSDLTDSWDKPQHF. The CDR3 nucleotides read TGTGCCACCAGTGACCTAACGGACAGCTGGGATAAGCCCCAGCATTTT.

This clone was picked up one time. This chain connects TRBV28 to TRBJ2-2, with TRBD2 matching 8 bases. The germline gives CDR1 MDHEN, CDR2 SYDVKM. V shed 8 bases, J shed 5 bases, and the junction held 7 bases outside the gene matches. The CDR3 covers 14 residues. The chain's CDR3 is CASELLAGTGELFF. The CDR3 DNA reads as TGTGCCAGCGAACTTCTAGCGGGTACCGGGGAGCTGTTTTTT. Variable domain in full (rest from reference TRBV28 and TRBJ2-2): DVKVTQSSRYLVKRTGEKVFLECVQDMDHENMFWYRQDPGLGLRLIYFSYDVKMKEKGDIPEGYSVSREKKERFSLILESASTNQTSMYLCASELLAGTGELFFGEGSRLTVL.

Only one count was recorded for this clone. CDR3 loop: CASSPGREQETQYF. The CDR3 bases are TGTGCCAGCTCACCGGGACGGGAGCAAGAGACCCAGTACTTC. The chain has TRBV18 and TRBJ2-5; D may be TRBD2 (6 bases). The CDR3 runs to 14 residues. V gave up 3 bases and J gave up 2 bases, with 10 bases separating them. CDR1 KGHSH and CDR2 LQKENI come from the germline V gene.

This clone has just one count. This chain connects TRBV5-1 to TRBJ1-2, with a tentative D call TRBD1 (5 bases). The ends were cut back, 3 bases at V and 4 bases at J, with 13 bases in the middle. The germline gives CDR1 SGHRS, CDR2 YFSETQ. The CDR3 sequence is 14 residues long. The CDR3, as DNA: TGCGCCAGCAGCTCACGCACAGGCGCCTATGGCTACACCTTC. Its protein product is CASSSRTGAYGYTF.

The genes are TRBV19 and TRBJ1-1; D might be TRBD1 (6 bases). The CDR3 runs 14 residues. Germline assignment: CDR1 LNHDA and CDR2 SQIVND (reference sequence). Trimming pared 3 bases from V and 3 bases from J, leaving 11 bases between. As DNA, the CDR3 is TGTGCCAGTAGTATCGTTCCAGGGGACACTGAAGCTTTCTTT. Its translation is CASSIVPGDTEAFF.

This clone was counted a single time. V gene TRBV19 combines with J gene TRBJ1-6; the D is unclear. The CDR3 runs 13 residues. With 1 base removed from V and 9 bases from J, the gap between germline ends came to 7 bases. In germline, CDR1 is LNHDA, CDR2 SQIVND (reference sequence). The CDR3 nucleotides are TGTGCCAGTAGTATAGTCACCGGTTCACCCCTCCACTTT. It specifies CASSIVTGSPLHF.

This chain uses TRBV7-2 with TRBJ1-2; D uncertain. The CDR3 loop spans 13 amino acids. Per the germline V gene, CDR1 is SGHTA and CDR2 is FQGNSA. Trimming shortened V by 2 bases and J by 10 bases, and 14 bases separated the two germline ends. CDR3 sequence reads: CASSLLEWEAYTF. CDR3 coding DNA: TGTGCCAGCAGCTTATTGGAGTGGGAGGCCTACACCTTC.

The V gene is TRBV10-3, the J gene TRBJ1-6, with D perhaps matching TRBD1 (5 bases). CDR3 length equals 17 residues. Trimming left V 3 bases short and J 0 bases short, with 12 bases between. Germline CDR1 reads ENHRY; CDR2 reads SYGVKD. This chain's CDR3 is CAISEGEVNSYNSPLHF. The CDR3 region has the DNA TGTGCCATCAGTGAAGGGGAGGTTAACTCCTATAATTCACCCCTCCACTTT.

This clone was picked up one time. This chain links TRBV5-6 with TRBJ1-4; 7 bases line up with TRBD1. Trimming cost V 2 bases and J 6 bases; bases outside gene matches: 4. Germline CDR1 reads SGHDT; CDR2 reads YYEEEE. This CDR3 spans 14 amino acids. The chain's CDR3 is CASSFDRVDEKLFF. The DNA of the CDR3 is TGTGCCAGCAGCTTCGACAGGGTGGATGAAAAACTGTTTTTT.